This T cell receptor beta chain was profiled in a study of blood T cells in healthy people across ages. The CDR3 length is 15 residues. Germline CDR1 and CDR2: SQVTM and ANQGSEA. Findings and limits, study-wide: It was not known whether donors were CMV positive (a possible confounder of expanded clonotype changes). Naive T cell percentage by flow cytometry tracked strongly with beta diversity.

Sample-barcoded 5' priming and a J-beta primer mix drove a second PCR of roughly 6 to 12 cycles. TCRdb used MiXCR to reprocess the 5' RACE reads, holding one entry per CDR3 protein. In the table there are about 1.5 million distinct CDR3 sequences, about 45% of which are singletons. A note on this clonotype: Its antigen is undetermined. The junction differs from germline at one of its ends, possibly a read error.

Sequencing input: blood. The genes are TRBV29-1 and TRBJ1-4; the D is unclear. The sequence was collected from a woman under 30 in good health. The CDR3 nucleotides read TGCAGCGTTGAAGGTGGAACAGCGGCGAATGAAGAACTGTTTTTT. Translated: CSVEGGTAANEELFF.